The 20 T cell receptor beta chains presented below share a single source sample, sequenced in a study of PD-1 blockade in classical Hodgkin lymphoma. Time point: cycle 4 day 1 (C4D1), after 6 weeks of nivolumab. Brentuximab vedotin exposure varied among the patients, all of whom had relapsed after autologous stem cell transplantation. After thawing, PBMCs were subjected to magnetic negative selection to isolate CD8+ T cells. Here immunoSEQ multiplex PCR was the method, and the copy in TCRdb shows in-frame clones only, minus some. The sample includes about 9,900 clones, over 65% seen only once; the top ten take roughly 10%. The sequencing here drew on CD8+ T cells from blood, taken before the fourth cycle of nivolumab. The receptors were sampled from a human donor with classical Hodgkin lymphoma.

The sample holds one count of this clone. This chain joins TRBV6-5 and TRBJ2-2, with D possibly being TRBD2 (6 bases). CDR3 length equals 14 residues. Looked up from germline, CDR1 is MNHEY and CDR2 is SVGAGI. Trimming removed 7 bases at V and 0 bases at J, with 9 bases between. This CDR3 is CASTGLPNTGELFF. CDR3 in DNA: TGTGCCAGCACCGGACTACCGAACACCGGGGAGCTGTTTTTT.

V gene TRBV4-1 combines with J gene TRBJ1-2, with D perhaps matching TRBD1 (5 bases). Germline CDR1 and CDR2: MGHRA and YSYEKL. The CDR3 totals 14 residues. V gave up 4 bases and J gave up 5 bases, with 14 bases separating them. As DNA, the CDR3 is TGCGCCAGCAGCCTAACCCTCCGGGGGTATGGCTACACCTTC. As protein: CASSLTLRGYGYTF.

The chain carries TRBV13 and TRBJ2-7, with 8 bases identical to TRBD1. V was pared by 6 bases and J by 5 bases, with 3 bases of the junction left unmatched. This CDR3 is built from 12 residues. Germline CDR1 reads PRHDT; CDR2 reads FYEKMQ (reference sequence). The chain's CDR3 is CASRTGVHEQYF. The CDR3 DNA reads as TGTGCCAGCAGGACAGGGGTCCACGAGCAGTACTTC.

This chain's CDR3 is CASSRHVSGRAEQFF. CDR3 DNA sequence: TGTGCCAGCAGCCGTCACGTTAGCGGGAGGGCTGAGCAGTTCTTC. J is TRBJ2-1 and V is TRBV7-8, with 11 bases lining up with TRBD2. V lost 5 bases to trimming and J lost 9 bases; unmatched junction nucleotides: 9. This CDR3 comprises 15 residues. The germline V gene has CDR1 SGHVS and CDR2 FQNEAQ.

For the CDR3, the DNA is TGCGCCAGCAGCCAAGATACAGGGGGCGCTTATCCTGGCTACACCTTC. Residues: CASSQDTGGAYPGYTF. The chain recombines TRBV4-1 with TRBJ1-2, with TRBD1 matching 9 bases. The germline V gene has CDR1 MGHRA and CDR2 YSYEKL. The V and J ends lost 0 bases and 7 bases, in that order; junction bases with no gene match: 9. CDR3 length: 16 residues.

This sequence joins TRBV4-3 and TRBJ2-1, with D maybe TRBD2 (6 bases). Germline lookup yields CDR1 LGHNA and CDR2 YSLEER. CDR3 size: 14 residues. Trimming stripped 0 bases from V and 5 bases from J, with 8 bases between. The CDR3 DNA follows: TGCGCCAGCAGCCAAGACGGGACTCACAATGAGCAGTTCTTC. This gives the protein CASSQDGTHNEQFF.

This clone was observed a handful of times. This CDR3 is also generated by other DNA sequences in the sample. The rearrangement uses TRBV27 and TRBJ2-7; D might be TRBD2 (6 bases). Germline V gene lookup returns CDR1 MNHEY and CDR2 SMNVEV (reference sequence). The CDR3 consists of 14 residues. The V gene lost 2 bases and the J gene lost 1 base, with 9 bases spanning the gap. The CDR3 loop reads CASSLGGFSYEQYF. CDR3 nucleotides: TGTGCCAGCAGTTTAGGGGGGTTTTCCTACGAGCAGTACTTC.

CDR3 region: CASSLEGPTEAFF. As DNA, the CDR3 is TGTGCCAGCAGCTTAGAGGGCCCCACTGAAGCTTTCTTT. The chain joins TRBV7-3 to TRBJ1-1; D ambiguous. The CDR3 length is 13 residues. Germline V gives CDR1 SGHTA, CDR2 FQGTGA. With 2 bases removed from V and 4 bases from J, the gap between germline ends came to 8 bases.

The J gene is TRBJ2-5, the V gene TRBV30, with 7 bases fitting TRBD1. The length of the CDR3 is 14 residues. Germline V gives CDR1 GTSNPN, CDR2 SVGIG (reference sequence). Germline trimming cut 5 bases from V and 0 bases from J; bases unmatched to any gene: 6. The DNA of the CDR3 is TGTGCCTGGTCCGGGACAGCTAACCAAGAGACCCAGTACTTC. Translation: CAWSGTANQETQYF.

The chain employs TRBV6-6 and TRBJ2-1; 11 bases match TRBD2. The CDR3 is 14 residues long. V lost 5 bases, J lost 7 bases, and 4 bases stayed unmatched. Germline V gene data show CDR1 as MNHNY and CDR2 as SVGAGI (reference sequence). The CDR3 DNA reads TGTGCCAGCAGTATCGTAGCGGGAGGGAATGAGCAGTTCTTC. It translates to CASSIVAGGNEQFF.

This chain joins TRBV6-5 and TRBJ2-4; D assignment may be TRBD1 or TRBD2 (7 bases each). Trimming pared 3 bases from V and 9 bases from J, leaving 18 bases between. Germline assignment: CDR1 MNHEY and CDR2 SVGAGI. The CDR3 runs to 15 residues. The CDR3 loop reads CASSYFRGGASIQYF. CDR3 coding DNA: TGTGCCAGCAGTTATTTCAGGGGGGGGGCCAGCATTCAGTACTTC.

The V and J genes are TRBV5-4 and TRBJ1-5; 7 bases align to TRBD1. CDR1 SGHNT and CDR2 YYREEE come from the germline V gene (reference sequence). The CDR3 totals 13 residues. V dropped 4 bases and J dropped 10; count of bases not matched to a gene: 8. The CDR3 is CASSDNQGGPQHF. As DNA, the CDR3 is TGTGCCAGCAGCGACAATCAGGGGGGTCCCCAGCATTTT.

This rearrangement joins TRBV9 to TRBJ2-7; 12 bases agree with TRBD2. The germline gives CDR1 SGDLS, CDR2 YYNGEE. V shed 0 bases and J 4 bases; nucleotides not matched to a gene: 14. The CDR3 totals 19 residues. The CDR3 loop is CASSVGPTFSSGGAYEQYF. In DNA form, the CDR3 reads TGTGCCAGCAGCGTAGGCCCAACCTTTTCTAGCGGGGGGGCTTACGAGCAGTACTTC.

Worth noting for this clone: In the same sample, other DNA sequences code for this CDR3. The chain couples TRBV9 to TRBJ1-1; D unresolved. Germline V gives CDR1 SGDLS, CDR2 YYNGEE. Trimming took off 0 bases at V and 0 bases at J, with 6 bases between the two ends. CDR3 length: 14 residues. CDR3 nucleotide sequence: TGTGCCAGCAGCGTAGCTGGGCTGAACACTGAAGCTTTCTTT. Its translation: CASSVAGLNTEAFF.

This clone was seen more than once but under ten times. V is TRBV2 and J is TRBJ1-2; D gene unclear. Trimming cost V 6 bases and J 0 bases, with 14 bases left between them. Germline V lookup: CDR1 SNHLY, CDR2 FYNNEI. The CDR3 runs to 15 residues. The chain's CDR3 is CASSPFGEANYGYTF. The CDR3 nucleotides read TGTGCCAGCAGCCCCTTCGGAGAAGCTAACTATGGCTACACCTTC.

The rearrangement joins TRBV15 to TRBJ2-5; tentatively, D is TRBD2 (6 bases). Germline CDR1 is LNHNV and CDR2 is YYDKDF (reference sequence). The ends were cut back, 5 bases at V and 2 bases at J, with 9 bases in the middle. The CDR3 loop spans 13 amino acids. The CDR3, as DNA: TGTGCCACCAGCCAAGGAGGGCAAGAGACCCAGTACTTC. Protein product: CATSQGGQETQYF.

This chain joins TRBV13 and TRBJ2-2; tentatively, D is TRBD1 or TRBD2 (6 bases each). This CDR3 is built from 14 residues. Trimming stripped 1 base from V and 4 bases from J, with 7 bases between. The germline V gene has CDR1 PRHDT and CDR2 FYEKMQ (reference sequence). DNA for the CDR3: TGTGCCAGCAGCTTAGAGGGGGGCACCGGGGAGCTGTTTTTT. Its protein product is CASSLEGGTGELFF. The whole variable domain, filled in from reference TRBV13 and TRBJ2-2, reads AAGVIQSPRHLIKEKRETATLKCYPIPRHDTVYWYQQGPGQDPQFLISFYEKMQSDKGSIPDRFSAQQFSDYHSELNMSSLELGDSALYFCASSLEGGTGELFFGEGSRLTVL.

The rearrangement joins TRBV30 to TRBJ1-2; unclear D gene. The CDR3 sequence is 13 residues long. CDR1 is GTSNPN and CDR2 is SVGIG in the germline V gene (reference sequence). V lost 0 bases and J lost 6, with 11 bases in between. DNA of the CDR3: TGTGCCTGGAGTGTAAATAGGGTTCATGGCTACACCTTC. It specifies CAWSVNRVHGYTF.

The chain is built from TRBV19 and TRBJ2-3; maybe TRBD1 (6 bases). CDR1 is LNHDA, CDR2 SQIVND, per germline (reference sequence). The CDR3 contains 14 residues. V gave up 3 bases and J gave up 6 bases, with 13 bases separating them. The CDR3 loop reads CASSMIQGYDTQYF. The CDR3 DNA is TGTGCCAGTAGTATGATACAGGGTTATGATACGCAGTATTTT. Variable domain in full (rest from reference TRBV19 and TRBJ2-3): DGGITQSPKYLFRKEGQNVTLSCEQNLNHDAMYWYRQDPGQGLRLIYYSQIVNDFQKGDIAEGYSVSREKKESFPLTVTSAQKNPTAFYLCASSMIQGYDTQYFGPGTRLTVL.

This chain connects TRBV5-1 to TRBJ1-1, with D unresolved. This CDR3 is 12 amino acids long. The V and J ends lost 2 bases and 5 bases respectively, with 7 bases between them. The germline CDR1 and CDR2 sequences are SGHRS and YFSETQ. As DNA, the CDR3 is TGCGCCAGCAGCTTCGGGGAGACTGAAGCTTTCTTT. Protein sequence: CASSFGETEAFF. The variable domain in full, with the rest retrieved from reference TRBV5-1 and TRBJ1-1, is KAGVTQTPRYLIKTRGQQVTLSCSPISGHRSVSWYQQTPGQGLQFLFEYFSETQRNKGNFPGRFSGRQFSNSRSEMNVSTLELGDSALYLCASSFGETEAFFGQGTRLTVV.